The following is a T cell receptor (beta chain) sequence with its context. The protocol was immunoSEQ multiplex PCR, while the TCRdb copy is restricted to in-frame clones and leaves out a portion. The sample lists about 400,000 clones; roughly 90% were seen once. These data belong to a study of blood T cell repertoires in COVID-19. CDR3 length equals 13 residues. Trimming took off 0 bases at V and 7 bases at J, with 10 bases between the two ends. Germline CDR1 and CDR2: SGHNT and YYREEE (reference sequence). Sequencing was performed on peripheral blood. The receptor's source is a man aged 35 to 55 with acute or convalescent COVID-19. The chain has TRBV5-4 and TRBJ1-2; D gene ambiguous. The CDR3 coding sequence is TGTGCCAGCAGCTTGGGAGGGATGGGTGGCTACACCTTC. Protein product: CASSLGGMGGYTF.